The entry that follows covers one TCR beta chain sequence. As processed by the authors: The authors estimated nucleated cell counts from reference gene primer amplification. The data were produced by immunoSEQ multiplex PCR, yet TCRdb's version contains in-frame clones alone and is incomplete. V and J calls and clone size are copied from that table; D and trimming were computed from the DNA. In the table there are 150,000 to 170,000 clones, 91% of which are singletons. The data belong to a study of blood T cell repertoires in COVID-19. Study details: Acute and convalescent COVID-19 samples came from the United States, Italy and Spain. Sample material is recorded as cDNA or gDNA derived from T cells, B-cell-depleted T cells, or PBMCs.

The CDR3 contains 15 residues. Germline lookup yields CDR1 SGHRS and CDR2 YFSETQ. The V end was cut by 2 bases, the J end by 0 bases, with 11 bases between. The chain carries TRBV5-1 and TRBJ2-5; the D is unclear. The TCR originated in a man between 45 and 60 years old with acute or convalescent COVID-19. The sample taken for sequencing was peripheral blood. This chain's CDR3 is CASSFGTANQETQYF. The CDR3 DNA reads TGCGCCAGCAGCTTCGGAACAGCAAACCAAGAGACCCAGTACTTC.